This T cell receptor (beta chain) derives from a study of a mutant IDH1 vaccine in newly diagnosed glioma. Across the study: Onset of vaccination occurred 4-6 weeks following radiotherapy alone, or with temozolomide cycles. Most had both radiotherapy and temozolomide beforehand; others had only one.

Regarding the study as a whole: Pseudoprogression showed no apparent link to changes in top peripheral T cell clonotypes.

The CDR3 extends over 14 amino acids. In germline, CDR1 is MNHEY, CDR2 SMNVEV (reference sequence). Trimming took 3 bases from V and 8 from J, leaving 16 bases between them. Only in-frame clones appear in the TCRdb table, and some are missing; sequencing was by immunoSEQ multiplex PCR. The sample lists approximately 100,000 clones; under 90% were seen once. Time point in this sample: week 47, end of study. Mutant IDH1 20-mer peptide, at 300 ug, made up each vaccine dose, with topical imiquimod. Each tumor in the donors was a new WHO grade 3 or 4 astrocytoma, IDH1-mutant and ATRX-lost. This clone was detected only a few times. Its specificity is unknown.

The clonotype originates from a woman between 45 and 60 years old with glioma. Specimen: PBMCs, collected from a glioma patient whose treatment included an IDH1 peptide vaccine. V gene TRBV27 combines with J gene TRBJ1-2; maybe TRBD1 (5 bases). CDR3 coding DNA: TGTGCCAGCAGTTTGGGGGGTTGGGAGGGCGGCTACACCTTC. Encoded protein: CASSLGGWEGGYTF.